This TCR beta chain was observed in a study of shared clonotypes between healthy human individuals (dated by TCRdb to about 2020). At the level of the whole study: Three men and a couple of women, aged 18 to 49 years, made up the cohort. Blood TCR repertoires of 5 or 6 healthy adults were deeply sequenced to estimate repertoire size and the extent of clonotype sharing between individuals. Different laboratories and diverse techniques were used to prepare libraries and sequence TCR repertoires, to increase sequencing depth and limit assay-specific biases. Between about 0.85 and 9.5 billion PBMCs per donor were obtained by leukapheresis. For each donor, CD4 naive and CD4 memory were each run on three plates, CD8 naive on two plates, and CD8 memory on one plate. The paper as a whole reports these results and caveats: Sampling was limited to blood, and TCR repertoires in tissue likely differ from TCR repertoires in blood. Pairwise subsampling led to the expectation that sequencing depth would affect the degree of clonotype sharing among donors. Because the study included a small number of donors, the genetic and exposure-history diversity represented was limited. When several donors were compared, the shared fraction of clonotypes was roughly 4.8% for naive CD4, around 4% for naive CD8, 2.3% for memory CD4, and around 0.37% for memory CD8. Naive subsets generally had larger estimated clonotype richness than memory subsets. Compared with non-shared clonotypes, clonotypes shared by all four sorted-subset donors had higher generation probabilities. Rarefaction of sorted-subset datasets indicated incomplete sequencing despite the large sequencing depth.

Trimming at the junction amounts to 7 bases on V and 0 bases on J, and the germline ends lie 11 bases apart. The germline V gene supplies CDR1 ENHRY and CDR2 SYGVKD. The CDR3 starts with the cysteine, ends with the phenylalanine, and has 14 residues. This entry keeps only the CDR3 DNA: 42 bases, framed from base 1. Healthy HIV-negative adults with no recently reported acute infections or vaccinations were included as donors. Every donor was a Caucasian adult living in Nashville, Tennessee, USA. CD4+ T cells were enriched by magnetic negative selection, after which naive cells were positively selected on CD45RA and the negative fraction was taken as the memory subset. Blood was obtained by leukapheresis, after which PBMCs were separated by Ficoll-Histopaque density gradient centrifugation and cryopreserved in liquid nitrogen vapor phase. Analytical flow cytometry was used to check the purity and quantity of each magnetically sorted T cell population. Genomic DNA was isolated from every sorted fraction and measured by UV absorbance on a Nanodrop 2000c.

Using the deep immunoSEQ assay, multiplex PCR amplified TCR CDR3 regions from genomic DNA. For each cell subset, the extracted genomic DNA was distributed evenly across all wells of several immunoSEQ 96-well plates, and each plate served as one replicate. For sorted subsets, 200 to 250 ng genomic DNA, equal to tens of thousands of T cell genomes, was loaded into each replicate PCR. Purified libraries were quantified with a Qubit 3.0 fluorometer, sized on a Bioanalyzer 2100, and re-quantified with the KAPA Library Quantification kit. A separate single-read 150-cycle Illumina NextSeq 550 flow cell was used to sequence each immunoSEQ 96-well plate. On the authors' methods: Because the immunoSEQ output included only junctional sequences and no quality scores, the filtering could not be the same as the filtering used for full-length reads. To assign V/J genes and CDR3, sequences were annotated using PyIR, a Python wrapper for IgBLAST v1.9, with IMGT germline references. Reads were filtered out if the reads had weak V/J assignments (E-value above 1e-6), no CDR3, stop codons, out-of-frame junctions, or ambiguous translated residues. V3J clonotypes were defined by identical inferred V gene, J gene, and CDR3 amino acid sequence. The percentage overlap between two repertoires was calculated by dividing the number of shared unique clonotypes by the size of the smaller repertoire. RTK rarefaction, the Chao1 estimator, and Recon v2.1 estimates of unobserved clonotypes were used to assess repertoire richness. Generation probabilities for all TCRbeta clonotypes obtained by the gDNA method from a handful of donors were computed using OLGA. This is the immuneACCESS table as TCRdb keeps it, with only in-frame sequences that have V and J called. A part of the clones is gone; compared with another copy, unresolved V genes explain less than half, and the rest is unexplained. D and trimming were read from the DNA, whereas the V and J calls and clone size are those reported in that table. Counted in this sample were roughly 2 million clones; around 95% of them appeared once. The top ten hold roughly 0.13% of the sample.

For this clone: Its antigen remains undetermined. Per-base qualities were not stored, and no clone one base away is much larger.

The receptor chain draws on TRBV10-3 and TRBJ2-3; the D gene is perhaps TRBD1 or TRBD2, as each covers 5 bases. This TCR was sampled from a man between 18 and 35 years old in good health. Source material: naive CD4+ T cells sorted from blood. This specimen's cell subset or site label, interpreted: CD45RA+ positively selected. The DNA reads as follows: TGTGCCATCAATCCGGGACCAAGCACAGATACGCAGTATTTT. Translated, this is CAINPGPSTDTQYF.